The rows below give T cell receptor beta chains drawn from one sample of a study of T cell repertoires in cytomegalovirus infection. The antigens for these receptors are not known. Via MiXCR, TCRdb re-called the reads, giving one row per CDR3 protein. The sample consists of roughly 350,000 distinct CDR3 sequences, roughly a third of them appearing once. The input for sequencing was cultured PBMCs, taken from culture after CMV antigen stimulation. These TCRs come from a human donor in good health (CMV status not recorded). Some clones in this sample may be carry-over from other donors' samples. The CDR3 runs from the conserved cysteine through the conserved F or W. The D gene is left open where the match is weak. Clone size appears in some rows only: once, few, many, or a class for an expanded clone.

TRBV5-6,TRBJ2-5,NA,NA,TGTGCCAGCAGCCTCTTAACTGGAGGGGCCCTACAACGAAGCCAAGAGACCCAGTACTTC,CASSLLTGGALQRSQETQYF
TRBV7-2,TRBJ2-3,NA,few,TGTGCCAGCAGCCTCGGGACTTCATCACCGTATTTT,CASSLGTSSPYF
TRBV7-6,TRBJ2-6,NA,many,TGTGCCAGCAGCGACCCCTGGGGGGCAGCCTCTGGGGCCAACGTCCTGACTTTC,CASSDPWGAASGANVLTF
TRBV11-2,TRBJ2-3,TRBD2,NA,TGTGCCAGCAGCTCACCAGGACTAGCGAGAAGAGATACGCAGTATTTT,CASSSPGLARRDTQYF
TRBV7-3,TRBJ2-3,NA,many,TGTGCCAGCAGCCAAGGACTGGTTAGCACAGATACGCAGTATTTT,CASSQGLVSTDTQYF
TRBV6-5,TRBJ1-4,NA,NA,TGTGCCAGCACCTCGAACAGAAGGGTTGTGGGTGAAAAACTGTTTTTT,CASTSNRRVVGEKLFF
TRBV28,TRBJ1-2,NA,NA,TGTGCCAGCAGTTTAGATATGGGGGATGGCTACACCTTC,CASSLDMGDGYTF
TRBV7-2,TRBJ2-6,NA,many,TGTGCCAGCAGCTTATTCGGCGCTAGCTCTGGGGCCAACGTCCTGACTTTC,CASSLFGASSGANVLTF
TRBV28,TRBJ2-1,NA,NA,TGTGCCAGCAGTTTGGTCGGGAGCCAAGGCAATGAGCAGTTCTTC,CASSLVGSQGNEQFF
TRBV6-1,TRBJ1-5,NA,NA,TGTGCCAGCATGAACCGGGGGGCCCGCAGCGAGCCCCAGCATTTT,CASMNRGARSEPQHF
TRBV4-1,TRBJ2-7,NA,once,TGCGCCAGCAGCCAAGATTCCCCCGTGGGTCTCTACGAGCAGTACTTC,CASSQDSPVGLYEQYF
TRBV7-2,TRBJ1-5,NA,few,TGTGCCAGCAGCCTTCCCCCTAGCAATCAGCCCCAGCATTTT,CASSLPPSNQPQHF
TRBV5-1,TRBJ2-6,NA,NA,TGCGCCAGCAGCTTGCCAGCCACAGGGCCTGGGGCCAACGTCCTGACTTTC,CASSLPATGPGANVLTF
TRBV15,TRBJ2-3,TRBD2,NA,TGTGCCACCAGCTGGACTAGCGATCGCACAGATACGCAGTATTTT,CATSWTSDRTDTQYF
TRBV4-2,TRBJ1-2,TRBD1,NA,TGTGCCAGCAGCCAAGATGAGGGGACAGGGGGATATGGCTACACCTTC,CASSQDEGTGGYGYTF
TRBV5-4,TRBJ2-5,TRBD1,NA,TGTGCCAGCAGCGCAAGACAGGGAGTGGAGGAGACCCAGTACTTC,CASSARQGVEETQYF
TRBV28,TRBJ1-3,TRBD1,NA,TGTGCCAGCAGTCCCGGACAGGTCTCTGGAAACACCATATATTTT,CASSPGQVSGNTIYF
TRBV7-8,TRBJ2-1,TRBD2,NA,TGTGCCAGCAGGGGGGGGGGGGGGAATGAGCAGTTCTTC,CASRGGGGNEQFF
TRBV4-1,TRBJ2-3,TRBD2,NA,TGCGCCAGCAGCCACAAGACTAGCGGGCCGGCAGATACGCAGTATTTT,CASSHKTSGPADTQYF
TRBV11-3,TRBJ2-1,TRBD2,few,TGTGCCAGCAGCTCGGCCGGGACTAGCGGGAGGCCGGGTGTAGGTGAGCAGTTCTTC,CASSSAGTSGRPGVGEQFF
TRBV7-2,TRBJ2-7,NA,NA,TGTGCCAGCAGCCCCCTGCTTAGGTACGAGCAGTACTTC,CASSPLLRYEQYF
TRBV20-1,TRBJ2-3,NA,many,TGCAGTGCTCGGATGGAGGTAGATACGCAGTATTTT,CSARMEVDTQYF
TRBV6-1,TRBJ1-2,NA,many,TGTGCCAGCAGTGAGCGACCGCTCTATGGCTACACCTTC,CASSERPLYGYTF
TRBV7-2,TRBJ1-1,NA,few,TGTGCCAGCAGCTTAGAGAGGGGACGGTGGACTGAAGCTTTCTTT,CASSLERGRWTEAFF
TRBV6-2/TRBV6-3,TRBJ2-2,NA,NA,TGTGCCAGCAGTGGGACGGTCCCCGCCGGGGAGCTGTTTTTT,CASSGTVPAGELFF
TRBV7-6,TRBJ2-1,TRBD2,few,TGTGCCAGCAGCCCTAGAGGGAGGGCCGAAGGTGAGCAGTTCTTC,CASSPRGRAEGEQFF
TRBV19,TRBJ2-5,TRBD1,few,TGTGCCAGTAGTATGACAGGGTACGAGACCCAGTACTTC,CASSMTGYETQYF
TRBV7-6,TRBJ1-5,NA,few,TGTGCCAGCAGCTTATTTGCAGGGGTAGACAATCAGCCCCAGCATTTT,CASSLFAGVDNQPQHF
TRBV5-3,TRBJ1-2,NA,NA,TGTGCCAGCAGCTTGCCGGGGGGAAACTATGGCTACACCTTC,CASSLPGGNYGYTF
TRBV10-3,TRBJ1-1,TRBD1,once,TGTGCCATCCGGAGCGACAGGGGGCTTTTAGAAGCTTTCTTT,CAIRSDRGLLEAFF
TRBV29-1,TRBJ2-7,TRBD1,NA,TGCAGCGTTGAGTTCGACAGGGGGCCCGTTGGGATAGCGGTGGGGGAGCAGTACTTC,CSVEFDRGPVGIAVGEQYF
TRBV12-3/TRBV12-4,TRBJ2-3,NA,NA,TGTGCCAGCAGTGCCTTAGCTGCAGATACGCAGTATTTT,CASSALAADTQYF
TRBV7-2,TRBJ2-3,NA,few,TGTGCCAGCAGCTTAGATTGGTGGGAGCGGACAGATACGCAGTATTTT,CASSLDWWERTDTQYF
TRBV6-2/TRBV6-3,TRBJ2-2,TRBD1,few,TGTGCCAGCAGTTTACAGGGGGGAGATACGGGGAAGCTGTTTTTT,CASSLQGGDTGKLFF
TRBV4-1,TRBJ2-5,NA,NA,TGCGCCAGCAGCCAAGTTGTAATCCGAGAGACCCAGTACTTC,CASSQVVIRETQYF
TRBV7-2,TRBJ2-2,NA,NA,TGTGCCAGCAGCTATCAAGCCACCGGGGAGCTGTTTTTT,CASSYQATGELFF
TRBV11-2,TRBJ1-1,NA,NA,TGTGCCAGCAGCCGGGCGGGGACCTACACTGAAGCTTTCTTT,CASSRAGTYTEAFF
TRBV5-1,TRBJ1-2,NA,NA,TGCGCCAGCAGGTCGGACGGGCCTCGCTCTTATGGCTACACCTTC,CASRSDGPRSYGYTF
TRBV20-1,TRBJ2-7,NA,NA,TGCAGTGCCAGACTAGACTACGAGCAGTACTTC,CSARLDYEQYF